Given below is one T cell receptor (beta chain) in context. The sample comes from a study of blood T cell repertoires in COVID-19. Across the study: Specimens from acute and convalescent COVID-19 originated in the United States, Italy and Spain. Sources were T cells, B-cell-depleted T cells, or PBMCs; the material itself was cDNA or gDNA.

The data were produced by immunoSEQ multiplex PCR, yet TCRdb's version contains in-frame clones alone and is incomplete. The repertoire holds about 250,000 clones, with roughly 83% as singletons. Deletions cut 6 bases from V and 2 bases from J, with 10 bases between. CDR3 length equals 13 residues. Germline CDR1 and CDR2: KGHSH and LQKENI. J is TRBJ1-2 and V is TRBV18, with D possibly being TRBD1 (6 bases). Sequenced sample: peripheral blood. The source of this sequence is a woman aged 80 or older with COVID-19, enrolled during active disease. CDR3 protein: CASSSQGNYGYTF. The CDR3, as DNA: TGTGCCAGCTCTAGTCAGGGGAACTATGGCTACACCTTC.